Below, 17 T cell receptor beta chains from the same sample are listed, as sequenced in a study of regulatory T cells in long-lasting Graves disease. Time point defined: persistent/refractory GD, antithyroid drugs over 5 years with positive TRAb. PBMC RNA served as the TCR library source. Both iRepertoire HTBI primers and Arm-PCR of CDR3 regions were used to build the TCR beta libraries. Each CDR3 protein gets one entry after TCRdb re-called the multiplex PCR reads with MiXCR. The sample has around 300,000 distinct CDR3 sequences; roughly 21% are singletons. Sequencing used peripheral blood mononuclear cells (PBMCs), obtained when the disease was refractory, from a patient treated with antithyroid drugs. These receptors were collected from a female donor with Graves disease.

The rearrangement links TRBV20-1 to TRBJ2-7, with D possibly matching TRBD2 (6 bases). The V gene's germline CDR1 is DFQATT and CDR2 SNEGSKA (reference sequence). This CDR3 is built from 14 residues. V lost 3 bases to trimming and J lost 6 bases, with 18 bases between them. The CDR3 bases are TGCAGTGCTAGTGGCAAGGAGGGGATGGGCGAGCAGTACTTC. It yields the protein CSASGKEGMGEQYF.

This chain joins TRBV27 and TRBJ1-5, with a tentative D call TRBD1 (5 bases). The length of the CDR3 is 14 residues. Germline assignment: CDR1 MNHEY and CDR2 SMNVEV (reference sequence). V was pared by 5 bases and J by 3 bases, with 11 bases between. For the CDR3, the DNA is TGTGCCAGCAGTATCCGGGACCCCAATCAGCCCCAGCATTTT. This translates into CASSIRDPNQPQHF.

The V call is TRBV18, the J call TRBJ1-1; tentatively, D is TRBD1 (6 bases). V lost 6 bases to trimming and J lost 6 bases, with 20 bases between them. The CDR3 has 15 amino acids. Germline V gene sequence: CDR1 KGHSH, CDR2 LQKENI. The CDR3 protein is CASSPDETGFAEAFF. CDR3 DNA: TGTGCCAGCTCCCCCGATGAAACAGGGTTCGCTGAAGCTTTCTTT.

V and J are TRBV20-1 and TRBJ1-4, with 7 bases fitting TRBD1. J lost 8 bases, V lost 6 bases, and 9 bases had no gene match. The CDR3 is 13 residues long. Germline V gives CDR1 DFQATT, CDR2 SNEGSKA (reference sequence). DNA of the CDR3: TGCAGTGCCTTTCAAGGGGGCTGGGAAAAACTGTTTTTT. Its protein is CSAFQGGWEKLFF.

This clonotype has only a few counts. The chain uses TRBV3-1 and TRBJ2-7; D might be TRBD1 (5 bases). The germline CDR1 and CDR2 sequences are LGHDT and YNNKEL (reference sequence). Trimming shortened V by 1 base and J by 5 bases, and 18 bases separated the two germline ends. This CDR3 comprises 16 residues. CDR3 loop: CASSQGQTDWDNEQYF. The CDR3 DNA reads TGTGCCAGCAGCCAAGGACAGACAGATTGGGATAACGAGCAGTACTTC.

The chain has TRBV5-1 and TRBJ2-7, with a possible D match to TRBD2 (6 bases). V was shortened by 4 bases and J by 4 bases, with 18 bases between the two germline ends. Per the germline V gene, CDR1 is SGHRS and CDR2 is YFSETQ. There are 15 residues in the CDR3. CDR3: CASSLGLGGEYEQYF. CDR3 in DNA: TGCGCCAGCAGCCTTGGGCTCGGGGGAGAGTACGAGCAGTACTTC.

V is TRBV7-3 and J is TRBJ2-1; TRBD2 is a possible D gene (6 bases). Trimming removed 7 bases at V and 6 bases at J, with 16 bases between. The CDR3 sequence is 14 residues long. Germline-derived CDR1 and CDR2 are SGHTA and FQGTGA. CDR3 amino acids: CASTQSGTSNEQFF. CDR3 in DNA: TGTGCCAGCACCCAGTCCGGGACTTCCAATGAGCAGTTCTTC.

This clonotype came up a few times. This chain uses TRBV29-1 with TRBJ1-3; D gene ambiguous. Germline values: CDR1 SQVTM, CDR2 ANQGSEA. The CDR3 is made up of 12 amino acids. Between the trimmed V and J ends, which lost 6 bases and 7 bases, there was a span of 13 bases. The CDR3 loop reads CSVRTESNTIYF. The CDR3 DNA sequence: TGCAGCGTCCGGACCGAATCGAACACCATATATTTT. The whole variable domain, remainder taken from reference TRBV29-1 and TRBJ1-3, is SAVISQKPSRDICQRGTSLTIQCQVDSQVTMMFWYRQQPGQSLTLIATANQGSEATYESGFVIDKFPISRPNLTFSTLTVSNMSPEDSSIYLCSVRTESNTIYFGEGSWLTVV.

Many counts were recorded for this clonotype. The chain joins TRBV12-3 or TRBV12-4 to TRBJ2-7; D ambiguous. The ends were cut back, 3 bases at V and 0 bases at J, with 6 bases in the middle. This CDR3 has 13 residues. CDR3: CASSLWDSYEQYF. CDR3 sequence (DNA): TGTGCCAGCAGTTTGTGGGACTCCTACGAGCAGTACTTC.

The chain employs TRBV4-3 and TRBJ2-7, with D hard to call. V was pared by 2 bases and J by 0 bases, with 8 bases between. From germline, CDR1 is LGHNA and CDR2 YSLEER. The CDR3 totals 14 residues. DNA for the CDR3: TGCGCCAGCAGCCAAACAACGAGCTCCTACGAGCAGTACTTC. It yields the protein CASSQTTSSYEQYF.

This clonotype was counted a few times. V gene TRBV11-2 combines with J gene TRBJ1-1; TRBD1 aligns across 8 bases. After removal of 4 bases from V and 1 base from J, the junction contained 11 bases not matched to a gene. There are 17 residues in the CDR3. Germline lookup yields CDR1 SGHAT and CDR2 FQNNGV. CDR3 sequence (DNA): TGTGCCAGCAGCTCCACCCTCCCTGACAGGGGGAACACTGAAGCTTTCTTT. The encoded protein is CASSSTLPDRGNTEAFF.

This clonotype was counted at least ten times. Here the CDR3 reads CASSLGGTGAETQYF. In DNA, the CDR3 is TGTGCCAGCAGCTTAGGCGGGACAGGGGCAGAGACCCAGTACTTC. The chain joins TRBV7-2 to TRBJ2-5; 10 bases are shared with TRBD1. Germline V gene sequence: CDR1 SGHTA, CDR2 FQGNSA. The CDR3 runs to 15 residues. Trimming at V came to 1 base and at J to 4 bases, leaving 3 bases not matched to a gene. The entire variable domain, with the rest obtained from reference TRBV7-2 and TRBJ2-5, is as follows: GAGVSQSPSNKVTEKGKDVELRCDPISGHTALYWYRQSLGQGLEFLIYFQGNSAPDKSGLPSDRFSAERTGGSVSTLTIQRTQQEDSAVYLCASSLGGTGAETQYFGPGTRLLVL.

The table lists this clonotype with many counts. The V call is TRBV29-1, the J call TRBJ2-7, with 9 bases that match TRBD1. Germline values: CDR1 SQVTM, CDR2 ANQGSEA. CDR3 length: 12 residues. V was clipped by 8 bases and J by 5 bases; unmatched bases: 7. The CDR3 sequence: CSNRDRADEQYF. CDR3 sequence (DNA): TGCAGCAACCGGGACAGGGCTGACGAGCAGTACTTC.

This clonotype has more than one count but fewer than ten. The chain has TRBV6-1 and TRBJ1-1; D is unresolved. Trimming removed 7 bases at V and 2 bases at J, with 8 bases between. This CDR3 is 12 amino acids long. CDR1 and CDR2 from the germline V gene are MNHNS and SASEGT. In DNA, the CDR3 is TGTGCCAGCATTGGGTTTAACACTGAAGCTTTCTTT. As protein: CASIGFNTEAFF.

This clonotype was recorded a few times. This may be a read error: a much more frequent sequence differs by one nucleotide. In nucleotides, the CDR3 is TGTGCCAGCAGCTCCAACCAGGAGGGGACCCAGTACTTC. Its translation is CASSSNQEGTQYF. The chain has TRBV7-3 and TRBJ2-5; possible D gene TRBD2, 6 bases. V was trimmed by 4 bases and J by 7 bases, leaving 13 bases between them. Germline CDR1 and CDR2: SGHTA and FQGTGA. The length of the CDR3 is 13 residues.

The chain joins TRBV27 to TRBJ2-7, with TRBD2 identical over 8 bases. The germline V gene encodes CDR1 MNHEY and CDR2 SMNVEV (reference sequence). The CDR3 loop spans 15 amino acids. The ends lost 3 bases at V and 1 base at J; junction bases unmatched: 5. CDR3 loop: CASSFRTSRSYEQYF. The CDR3 DNA reads as TGTGCCAGCAGTTTCAGGACTAGCCGATCCTACGAGCAGTACTTC.

This rearrangement joins TRBV7-9 to TRBJ2-4; 13 bases match TRBD2. The CDR3 sequence is 18 residues long. The V and J ends lost 5 bases and 13 bases, in that order; junction bases with no gene match: 20. In germline, CDR1 is SEHNR, CDR2 FQNEAQ (reference sequence). In nucleotides, the CDR3 is TGTGCCAGCAGCCAAGGGTCAACTAGCGGGAGGGCCCTCTTCAGGCAGTACTTC. Translated: CASSQGSTSGRALFRQYF. The complete variable domain, with remaining parts taken from reference TRBV7-9 and TRBJ2-4, reads DTGVSQNPRHKITKRGQNVTFRCDPISEHNRLYWYRQTLGQGPEFLTYFQNEAQLEKSRLLSDRFSAERPKGSFSTLEIQRTEQGDSAMYLCASSQGSTSGRALFRQYFGAGTRLSVL.